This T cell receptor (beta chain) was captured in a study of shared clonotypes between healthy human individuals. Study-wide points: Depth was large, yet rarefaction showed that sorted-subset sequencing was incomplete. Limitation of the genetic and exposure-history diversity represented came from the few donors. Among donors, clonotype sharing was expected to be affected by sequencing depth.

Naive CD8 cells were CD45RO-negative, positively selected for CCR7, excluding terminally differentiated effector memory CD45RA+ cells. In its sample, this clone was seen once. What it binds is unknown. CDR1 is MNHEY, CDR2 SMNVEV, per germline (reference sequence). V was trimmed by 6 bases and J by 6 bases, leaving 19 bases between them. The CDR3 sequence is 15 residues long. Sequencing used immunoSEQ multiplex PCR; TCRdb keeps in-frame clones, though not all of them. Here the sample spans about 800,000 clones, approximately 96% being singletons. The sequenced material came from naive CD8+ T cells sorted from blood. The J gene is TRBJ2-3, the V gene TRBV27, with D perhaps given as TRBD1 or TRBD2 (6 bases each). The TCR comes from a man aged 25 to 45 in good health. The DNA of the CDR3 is TGTGCCAGCAGCTCTCCGGGGGCCATCCTTGATACGCAGTATTTT. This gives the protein CASSSPGAILDTQYF.